The rows below give T cell receptor beta chains drawn from one sample of a study of OX40 agonist ivuxolimab in advanced cancers. Only in-frame clones appear in the TCRdb table, and some are missing; sequencing was by immunoSEQ multiplex PCR. The sample holds 40,000 to 45,000 clones; around 85% are singletons and the top ten take approximately 0.39%. The specimen was CD4+ or CD8+ T cells sorted from blood, collected in a trial of the OX40 agonist ivuxolimab. Receptors were obtained from an adult with an advanced solid tumor such as melanoma, head and neck, liver or kidney cancer. The CDR3 runs from the conserved cysteine through the conserved F or W. Each record gives: V gene, clone size, D gene, J gene, CDR3 protein, CDR3 DNA. The D gene is left open where the match is weak. Expanded clones get a size class; other rows say once, few or many, or leave the size out.

TRBV18	-	-	TRBJ1-2	CASSPGRTNYGYTF	TGTGCCAGCTCACCGGGACGTACCAACTATGGCTACACCTTC
TRBV15	-	-	TRBJ2-2	CATSREGQMNTGELFF	TGTGCCACCAGCAGAGAGGGACAAATGAACACCGGGGAGCTGTTTTTT
TRBV18	once	-	TRBJ1-1	CASSQDSNTEAFF	TGTGCCAGCTCACAGGACAGTAACACTGAAGCTTTCTTT
TRBV10-3	-	-	TRBJ2-5	CAISDGLAGETQYF	TGTGCCATCAGTGACGGGCTAGCCGGGGAGACCCAGTACTTC
TRBV28	-	TRBD2	TRBJ2-7	CASSLPGTRILAGAYEQYF	TGTGCCAGCAGTTTGCCAGGGACACGCATACTAGCGGGGGCCTACGAGCAGTACTTC
TRBV5-6	-	-	TRBJ1-6	CASSLNTPGVNSPLHF	TGTGCCAGCAGCTTGAACACGCCTGGCGTTAATTCACCCCTCCACTTT
TRBV28	-	-	TRBJ1-1	CASLPREGPGAFF	TGTGCCAGCCTCCCGAGGGAGGGACCCGGAGCTTTCTTT
TRBV7-9	-	-	TRBJ1-6	CASSFRNSPLHF	TGTGCCAGCAGCTTCCGGAATTCACCCCTCCACTTT
TRBV5-1	-	TRBD2	TRBJ2-3	CASSLSSGGERDTQYF	TGCGCCAGCAGCTTGTCTAGCGGGGGGGAGAGAGATACGCAGTATTTT
TRBV18	-	-	TRBJ1-1	CASSPNLQGMNTEAFF	TGTGCCAGCTCACCGAACTTACAGGGTATGAACACTGAAGCTTTCTTT
TRBV5-1	-	-	TRBJ2-5	CASREQETQYF	TGCGCCAGCAGAGAACAAGAGACCCAGTACTTC
TRBV19	-	TRBD1	TRBJ1-1	CASSIGDRITEAFF	TGTGCCAGTAGTATAGGGGACAGAATCACTGAAGCTTTCTTT